What follows is one T cell receptor beta chain and its context. This specimen belongs to a study of blood T cell repertoires in COVID-19. Study context: The cDNA or gDNA used as material had been derived from T cells, B-cell-depleted T cells, or PBMCs.

The CDR3 is 13 residues long. The ends lost 0 bases at V and 7 bases at J; junction bases unmatched: 2. In germline, CDR1 is LGHNA, CDR2 YNFKEQ. Profiled with immunoSEQ multiplex PCR; TCRdb holds only in-frame clones, not every one. Among approximately 61,000 clones listed, 70% to 85% were seen once. The rearrangement joins TRBV4-2 to TRBJ1-2, with 7 bases aligning to TRBD1. The specimen was peripheral blood. The TCR was taken from a woman aged 70 to 79 with acute or convalescent COVID-19. The CDR3 DNA is TGTGCCAGCAGCCAAGAACAGGGGCGTGGCTACACCTTC. The encoded protein is CASSQEQGRGYTF.